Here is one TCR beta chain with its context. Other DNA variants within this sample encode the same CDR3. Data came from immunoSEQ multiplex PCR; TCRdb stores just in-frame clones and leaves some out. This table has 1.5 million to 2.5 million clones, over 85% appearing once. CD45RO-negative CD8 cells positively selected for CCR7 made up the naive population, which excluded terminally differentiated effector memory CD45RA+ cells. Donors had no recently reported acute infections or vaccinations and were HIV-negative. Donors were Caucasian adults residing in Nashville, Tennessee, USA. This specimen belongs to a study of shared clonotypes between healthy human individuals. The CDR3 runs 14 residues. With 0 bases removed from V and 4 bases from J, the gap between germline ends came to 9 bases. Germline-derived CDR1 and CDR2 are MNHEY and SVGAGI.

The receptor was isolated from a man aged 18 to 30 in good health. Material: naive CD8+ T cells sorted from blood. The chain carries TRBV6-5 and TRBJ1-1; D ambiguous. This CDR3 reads CASSYSRAGTEAFF. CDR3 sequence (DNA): TGTGCCAGCAGTTACTCGAGAGCCGGCACTGAAGCTTTCTTT.